This TCR beta chain was identified in a study of post-analysis software for immune sequencing data. Background on the study: The disease courses spanned relapsing-remitting, secondary progressive and progressive-relapsing forms of multiple sclerosis. Study results and caveats: Patients used about five TRBV segments, including TRBV5-6, TRBV5-1 and TRBV20-1, more often than controls.

The germline CDR1 and CDR2 sequences are SGHDN and FVKESK. This CDR3 has 16 amino acids. Unmatched junction bases numbered 6, after V lost 3 bases and J lost 2 bases. Unique molecular identifiers were built into the TCR beta cDNA libraries. Roughly 470,000 cDNA molecules came from around 1 to 9.1 million T cells. TCRdb itself ran the PCR reads through MiXCR, one entry per CDR3 protein. The sample shows roughly 800,000 distinct CDR3 sequences, roughly half of them seen only once. The table lists this clonotype with a few counts. Its antigen is undetermined. This chain joins TRBV14 and TRBJ2-3; TRBD1 aligns across 9 bases. Sequencing was done on a sample of blood. This receptor was identified in a girl between 10 and 17 years old with multiple sclerosis. Written as DNA, the CDR3 is TGTGCCAGCAGCCATCTAACAGGGGGCGTCACAGATACGCAGTATTTT. Its translation: CASSHLTGGVTDTQYF.